The TCR beta chain described here comes from a study of blood T cells in healthy people across ages. Overall study findings and caveats: While age rose, TCR beta diversity per million T cells dropped in a roughly linear way. Possibly confounding the expanded clonotype changes was the fact that donor CMV status was unknown.

The donors, aged about 6 to 90, were healthy Caucasians from Russia. Remarks on this clonotype: The antigen remains undetermined.

This CDR3 contains 16 residues. Germline loops: CDR1 DFQATT, CDR2 SNEGSKA (reference sequence). The trim removed 6 bases at V and 1 base at J, leaving 12 bases unmatched. Next came a second PCR, run for about 6 to 11 cycles, which used a sample-barcoded 5' primer along with a J-beta primer mix. Template switching added a 12-random-nucleotide identifier to every cDNA molecule. One entry per CDR3 protein results from TCRdb running MiXCR on the 5' RACE reads. Altogether some 780,000 distinct CDR3 sequences are present, roughly three fifths being singletons, with the ten largest covering 20% to 30%. The chain is built from TRBV20-1 and TRBJ2-3; 8 bases map to TRBD2. Sequenced input: blood. The clonotype was recovered from a man between 35 and 55 years old in good health. CDR3 sequence (DNA): TGCAGTGCGAGGGCCCGCGGGGGGACTCGCACAGATACGCAGTATTTT. Amino acid sequence: CSARARGGTRTDTQYF.